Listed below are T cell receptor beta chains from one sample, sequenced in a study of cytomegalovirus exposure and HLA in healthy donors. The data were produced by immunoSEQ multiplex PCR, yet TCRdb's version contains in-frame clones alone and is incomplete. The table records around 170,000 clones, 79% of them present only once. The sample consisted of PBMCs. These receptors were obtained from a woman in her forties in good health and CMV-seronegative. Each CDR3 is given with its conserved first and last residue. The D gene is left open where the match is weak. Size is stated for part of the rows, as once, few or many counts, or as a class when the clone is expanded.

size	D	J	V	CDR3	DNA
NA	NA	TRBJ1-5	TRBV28	CASSTQNQPQHF	TGTGCCAGCTCCACCCAGAATCAGCCCCAGCATTTT
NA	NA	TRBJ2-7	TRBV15	CATSRGRDLLYEQYF	TGTGCCACCAGCAGGGGGCGGGATCTCCTCTACGAGCAGTACTTC
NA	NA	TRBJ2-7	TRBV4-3	CASSQAGREQYF	TGCGCCAGCAGCCAAGCAGGGCGCGAGCAGTACTTC
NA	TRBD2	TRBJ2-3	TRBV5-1	CASSLDGRDTDTQYF	TGCGCCAGCAGCTTGGACGGGAGGGACACAGATACGCAGTATTTT
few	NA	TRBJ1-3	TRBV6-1	CASRGGMGNTIYF	TGTGCCAGCAGGGGGGGTATGGGAAACACCATATATTTT
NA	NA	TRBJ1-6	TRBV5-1	CASSFGGQRGSPLHF	TGCGCCAGCAGCTTCGGGGGTCAACGGGGTTCACCCCTCCACTTT
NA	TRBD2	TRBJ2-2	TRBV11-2	CASSRTSGGTGPNTGELFF	TGTGCCAGCAGCCGGACTAGCGGGGGGACCGGCCCGAACACCGGGGAGCTGTTTTTT
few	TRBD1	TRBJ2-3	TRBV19	CASSIWGPDRAGGTDTQYF	TGTGCCAGTAGTATCTGGGGGCCGGACAGGGCCGGAGGAACAGATACGCAGTATTTT
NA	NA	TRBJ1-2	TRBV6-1	CASGRQPLRYGYTF	TGTGCCAGCGGCAGACAGCCGCTTCGCTATGGCTACACCTTC
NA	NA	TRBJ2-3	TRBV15	CATSRSLPGSTDTQYF	TGTGCCACCAGCAGATCCCTCCCGGGAAGCACAGATACGCAGTATTTT
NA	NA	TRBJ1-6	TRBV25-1	CASSELDSSYNSPLHF	TGTGCCAGCAGTGAGCTGGACAGCTCCTATAATTCACCCCTCCACTTT
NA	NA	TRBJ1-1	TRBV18	CASSRQVSNTEAFF	TGTGCCAGCTCGCGACAGGTCTCGAACACTGAAGCTTTCTTT
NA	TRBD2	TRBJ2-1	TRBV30	CAYSGGVNEQFF	TGTGCATACAGCGGGGGGGTCAATGAGCAGTTCTTC
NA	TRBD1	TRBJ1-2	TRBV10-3	CAISEPGQGGHGYTF	TGTGCCATCAGTGAACCGGGACAGGGAGGTCATGGCTACACCTTC